These 17 T cell receptor beta chains came from one sample sequenced in a study of cytotoxic CD8 clonotypes in ibrutinib-treated CLL. Sequencing was performed with immunoSEQ multiplex PCR; in TCRdb, only in-frame clones are kept and a portion is missing. Of 16,000 or so clones in the sample, approximately 71% are singletons; the top ten hold roughly 18%. The source material was PBMCs, sampled before ibrutinib treatment. The origin of the receptors is a human donor with chronic lymphocytic leukemia.

The V call is TRBV7-9, the J call TRBJ2-3; a weak D match, TRBD1 (6 bases). Deletions cut 1 base from V and 4 bases from J, with 6 bases between. This CDR3 region has 13 residues. Germline lookup yields CDR1 SEHNR and CDR2 FQNEAQ (reference sequence). CDR3 nucleotides: TGTGCCAGCAGCTTAGGACAGGCAGATACGCAGTATTTT. Translated, it gives CASSLGQADTQYF.

This chain links TRBV7-9 with TRBJ1-1; D not certain. CDR3 length: 12 amino acids. The V gene lost 3 bases and the J gene lost 1 base, with 3 bases spanning the gap. Germline V gene lookup returns CDR1 SEHNR and CDR2 FQNEAQ (reference sequence). The CDR3 is CASSFSNTEAFF. In DNA form, the CDR3 reads TGTGCCAGCAGCTTTTCGAACACTGAAGCTTTCTTT.

This clone showed up just a few times. V usage is TRBV20-1 and J usage is TRBJ1-2; D uncertain. Germline CDR1 reads DFQATT; CDR2 reads SNEGSKA (reference sequence). Trimming pared 3 bases from V and 8 bases from J, leaving 10 bases between. The CDR3 length is 11 residues. CDR3 residues: CSASAPGGYTF. CDR3 DNA: TGCAGTGCTAGCGCGCCGGGAGGCTACACCTTC.

The rearrangement joins TRBV6-5 to TRBJ2-1, with no clear D. Looked up from germline, CDR1 is MNHEY and CDR2 is SVGAGI. The V gene lost 2 bases and the J gene lost 7 bases, with 18 bases spanning the gap. CDR3 size: 16 residues. The DNA for the CDR3 is TGTGCCAGCAGTTACGGTCAGAGTCGACGGCCTAATGAGCAGTTCTTC. Amino acid sequence: CASSYGQSRRPNEQFF.

This clone was counted between two and nine times. The rearrangement joins TRBV5-4 to TRBJ1-1; D is uncertain. Germline V gives CDR1 SGHNT, CDR2 YYREEE (reference sequence). The length of the CDR3 is 14 residues. V lost 4 bases and J lost 5, with 15 bases in between. The CDR3, as DNA: TGTGCCAGCAGCGCCGAGTTAGGGCGTACTGAAGCTTTCTTT. Amino acid sequence: CASSAELGRTEAFF.

The V call is TRBV5-1, the J call TRBJ2-2; 9 positions agree with TRBD1. V gave up 4 bases and J gave up 5 bases; unmatched junction bases: 9. Germline-derived CDR1 and CDR2 are SGHRS and YFSETQ. CDR3 size: 16 residues. Here the CDR3 reads CASSTNRGPITGELFF. CDR3 DNA: TGCGCCAGCAGCACCAACAGGGGGCCAATTACCGGGGAGCTGTTTTTT.

This rearrangement joins TRBV29-1 to TRBJ2-5, with D perhaps matching TRBD1 (7 bases). This CDR3 region has 13 residues. Trimming took 5 bases from V and 2 from J, leaving 12 bases between them. CDR1 is SQVTM, CDR2 ANQGSEA, per germline. The DNA for the CDR3 is TGCAGCGTTCAACAGGGGAGGCAAGAGACCCAGTACTTC. It specifies CSVQQGRQETQYF.

This clone was recorded once. The J gene is TRBJ1-3, the V gene TRBV5-6; perhaps TRBD1 as D (6 bases). Trimming shortened V by 2 bases and J by 0 bases, and 15 bases separated the two germline ends. The CDR3 totals 17 residues. Germline-derived CDR1 and CDR2 are SGHDT and YYEEEE. The CDR3 DNA sequence: TGTGCCAGCAGCTTCGCCGACAGGTTGCCCTCTGGAAACACCATATATTTT. Its translation: CASSFADRLPSGNTIYF.

This clone has just a few counts. V gene TRBV5-1 combines with J gene TRBJ2-1; D not certain. This CDR3 is built from 13 residues. V shed 5 bases and J shed 7 bases, with 13 bases lying between them. Germline CDR1 SGHRS, CDR2 YFSETQ. The CDR3 region has the DNA TGCGCCAGCAGACTGGGTGCGGTTAATGAGCAGTTCTTC. Residues: CASRLGAVNEQFF.

This clone came up once. The chain joins TRBV25-1 to TRBJ2-5; the D is unclear. In germline, CDR1 is MGHDK, CDR2 SYGVNS. This CDR3 is built from 16 residues. V lost 5 bases to trimming and J lost 2 bases, with 18 bases between them. CDR3: CASSPLGVQRQETQYF. The CDR3, as DNA: TGTGCCAGCAGTCCCCTCGGTGTACAGCGTCAAGAGACCCAGTACTTC.

The chain joins TRBV18 to TRBJ2-3; D is unclear. V lost 3 bases to trimming and J lost 4 bases, with 14 bases between them. CDR3 length: 15 amino acids. CDR1 is KGHSH and CDR2 is LQKENI in the germline V gene. The CDR3 nucleotides are TGTGCCAGCTCACCGATCATCGGGCCCGCAGATACGCAGTATTTT. Translation: CASSPIIGPADTQYF. Supplemented by reference TRBV18 and TRBJ2-3, the full variable domain reads NAGVMQNPRHLVRRRGQEARLRCSPMKGHSHVYWYRQLPEEGLKFMVYLQKENIIDESGMPKERFSAEFPKEGPSILRIQQVVRGDSAAYFCASSPIIGPADTQYFGPGTRLTVL.

The chain uses TRBV11-3 and TRBJ2-1; TRBD1 matches at 8 bases. The J segment lost 3 bases and the V segment lost 5 bases, leaving 9 bases of the junction unmatched. CDR1 is SGHNT, CDR2 YENEEA, per germline. This CDR3 spans 16 amino acids. CDR3 nucleotides: TGTGCCAGCAGCCCCAGAGACAGGGGCAACTACAATGAGCAGTTCTTC. Its protein product is CASSPRDRGNYNEQFF.

V and J are TRBV2 and TRBJ1-4, with 7 bases matching TRBD1. The CDR3 spans 14 residues. V dropped 6 bases and J dropped 8; count of bases not matched to a gene: 9. Germline CDR1 is SNHLY and CDR2 is FYNNEI. The CDR3 DNA is TGTGCCAGCAGAGGCTCCGGGACAGTGGAAAAACTGTTTTTT. It is translated as CASRGSGTVEKLFF.

The rearrangement links TRBV15 to TRBJ2-2; D gene uncertain. CDR1 is LNHNV and CDR2 is YYDKDF in the germline V gene (reference sequence). CDR3 size: 12 residues. Trimming stripped 0 bases from V and 8 bases from J, with 4 bases between. The CDR3 nucleotides are TGTGCCACCAGCAGAGATGGTGGGGAGCTGTTTTTT. Its protein product is CATSRDGGELFF.

This clone appeared once. This rearrangement joins TRBV7-9 to TRBJ1-2; D is perhaps TRBD1 (6 bases). Germline CDR1 SEHNR, CDR2 FQNEAQ (reference sequence). The CDR3 totals 13 residues. V gave up 1 base and J gave up 6 bases, with 9 bases separating them. The CDR3 loop is CASSLGQGHGYTF. CDR3 nucleotides: TGTGCCAGCAGCTTAGGGCAGGGGCATGGCTACACCTTC.

Worth noting for this clone: At one boundary the junction diverges from the germline segment, which might be a read error. The chain is built from TRBV28 and TRBJ1-2; unclear D gene. Germline values: CDR1 MDHEN, CDR2 SYDVKM. The CDR3 is 11 residues long. The DNA of the CDR3 is TGTGCCAGCAGTTCTAACGATGGCTACACCTTC. Translated, it gives CASSSNDGYTF.

CDR3 in DNA: TGTGCGGCCCAGGGGTCCTACGAGCAGTACTTC. Encoded protein: CAAQGSYEQYF. V usage is TRBV6-1 and J usage is TRBJ2-7; D is possibly TRBD1 (6 bases). Germline lookup yields CDR1 MNHNS and CDR2 SASEGT. This CDR3 region has 11 residues.